This note documents a single T cell receptor (beta chain) sequence. Its antigen is as yet unknown. This entry comes from a study of T cell responses to AZD1222 COVID-19 vaccine. Sequenced by immunoSEQ multiplex PCR; TCRdb stores in-frame clones only, minus some. The sample carries 83,000 or so clones, about 82% recorded once. Study-wide results and caveats: In all cases, repertoires were sampled only after the peak T cell response. Nearly half of unique spike-specific TCRs reportedly avoided B.1.351 and B.1.1.7 mutated regions. Spike-specific TCR breadth rose after two AZD1222 doses, and depth rose as well.

There are 16 residues in the CDR3. The V segment lost 5 bases and the J segment 8 bases; nucleotides outside the gene matches: 8. Looked up from germline, CDR1 is MNHEY and CDR2 is SVGEGT. This clonotype originated in an adult in good health. This rearrangement joins TRBV6-2 or TRBV6-3 to TRBJ2-1, with 14 bases identical to TRBD2. Source: peripheral blood, taken on day 0 of AZD1222 vaccination. The CDR3 nucleotides are TGTGCCAGCAGTGCCCCGGGACTAGCGGGAGCACATGAGCAGTTCTTC. It encodes CASSAPGLAGAHEQFF.